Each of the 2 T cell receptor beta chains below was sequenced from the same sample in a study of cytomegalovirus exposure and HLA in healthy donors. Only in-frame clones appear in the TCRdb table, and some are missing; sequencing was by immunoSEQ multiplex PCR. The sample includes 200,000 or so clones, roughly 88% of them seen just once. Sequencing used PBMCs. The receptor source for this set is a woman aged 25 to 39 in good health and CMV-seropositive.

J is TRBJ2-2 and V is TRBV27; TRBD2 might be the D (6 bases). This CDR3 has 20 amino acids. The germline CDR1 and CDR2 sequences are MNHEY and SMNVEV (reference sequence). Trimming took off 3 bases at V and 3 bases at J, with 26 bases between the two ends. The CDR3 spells CASSFWSRVAPLAHTGELFF. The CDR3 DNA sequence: TGTGCCAGCAGTTTTTGGTCTCGTGTTGCTCCACTAGCCCACACCGGGGAGCTGTTTTTT.

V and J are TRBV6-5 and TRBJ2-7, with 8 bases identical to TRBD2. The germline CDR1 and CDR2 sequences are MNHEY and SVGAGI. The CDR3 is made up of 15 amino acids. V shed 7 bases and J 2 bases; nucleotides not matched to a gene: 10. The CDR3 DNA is TGTGCCAGCAAAGGTATTAGCGGGATAGCCTACGAGCAGTACTTC. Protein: CASKGISGIAYEQYF.